The clone carrying this T cell receptor beta chain came up a few times. Its antigen is unknown. The sample is drawn from a study of T cells after yellow fever vaccination. Study-wide results and caveats: The secondary response was weaker but peaked faster, day 5 versus 15. One caveat is that FACS-sorted repertoires could contain abundant clonotypes contaminating from the bulk population. Clones from primary vaccination mostly reappeared after the booster (over 95% CD4, under 90% CD8).

V was shortened by 3 bases and J by 0 bases, with 13 bases between the two germline ends. The CDR3 sequence is 15 residues long. Looked up from germline, CDR1 is DFQATT and CDR2 is SNEGSKA (reference sequence). TCRdb independently ran MiXCR on the 5' RACE reads; one entry per CDR3 protein. In the table there are fewer than 450,000 distinct CDR3 sequences, roughly 8.4% of which are singletons. The sequenced sample was PBMCs, obtained more than 40 days after the first yellow fever vaccination. The chain couples TRBV20-1 to TRBJ2-3; maybe TRBD2 (5 bases). The origin of this receptor is a man aged 18 to 30 who received the YFV17D yellow fever vaccine. The CDR3 is CSASEPRGSTDTQYF. The CDR3 DNA follows: TGCAGTGCTAGTGAACCCCGGGGTAGCACAGATACGCAGTATTTT.